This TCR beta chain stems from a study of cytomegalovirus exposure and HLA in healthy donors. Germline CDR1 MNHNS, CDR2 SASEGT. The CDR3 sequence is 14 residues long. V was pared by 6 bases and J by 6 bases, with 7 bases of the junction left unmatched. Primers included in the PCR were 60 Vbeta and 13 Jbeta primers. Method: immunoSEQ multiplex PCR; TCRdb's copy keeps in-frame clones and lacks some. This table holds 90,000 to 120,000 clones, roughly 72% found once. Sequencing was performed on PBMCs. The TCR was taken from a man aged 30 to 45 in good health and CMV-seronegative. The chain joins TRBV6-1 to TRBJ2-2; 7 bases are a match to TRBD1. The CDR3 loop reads CASRLDRAAGELFF. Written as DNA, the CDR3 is TGTGCCAGCAGGCTAGACAGGGCCGCCGGGGAGCTGTTTTTT.